The following is a T cell receptor (beta chain) sequence with its context. Per the original data handling: Amplification of reference gene primers provided the estimated nucleated cell counts. TCRdb keeps only in-frame clones here, not all; method: immunoSEQ multiplex PCR. V and J calls plus clone size are reproduced from that table; the DNA served to infer D and trimming. Among about 410,000 clones, 75% to 90% were seen once, and the ten largest hold 1.4%. The sample belongs to a study of blood T cell repertoires in COVID-19. Turning to the study itself: COVID-19 samples, acute and convalescent, were from the United States, Italy and Spain.

The V end lost 8 bases, the J end lost 5 bases, and 21 bases lay between the germline ends. The germline V gene has CDR1 ENHRY and CDR2 SYGVKD. This CDR3 has 15 amino acids. Material: peripheral blood. The V and J genes are TRBV10-3 and TRBJ1-2; D unresolved. The TCR was taken from a young woman with active or convalescent COVID-19. Here the CDR3 reads CAIRGLAVIPYGYTF. CDR3 DNA sequence: TGTGCCATCCGCGGGTTGGCAGTGATCCCTTATGGCTACACCTTC.